The clone carrying this TCR beta chain was observed at least ten times. TCRdb re-called the 5' RACE reads through MiXCR, storing one row per CDR3 protein. The sample holds about 92,000 distinct CDR3 sequences, about 9% seen once. This record comes from a study of CD8 T cells in ankylosing spondylitis. Germline CDR1 KGHDR, CDR2 SFDVKD. The germline V and J ends were trimmed by 4 bases and 0 bases, with 12 bases remaining between them. The CDR3 spans 16 residues. Source material: blood, either unsorted or a sorted T cell fraction (not recorded which). The chain employs TRBV24-1 and TRBJ1-3; no definite D call. This TCR was recovered from a male donor with ankylosing spondylitis or in good health (not recorded which). The CDR3: CATSDMTPPSGNTIYF. The CDR3 nucleotides are TGTGCCACCAGTGACATGACGCCTCCCTCTGGAAACACCATATATTTT.